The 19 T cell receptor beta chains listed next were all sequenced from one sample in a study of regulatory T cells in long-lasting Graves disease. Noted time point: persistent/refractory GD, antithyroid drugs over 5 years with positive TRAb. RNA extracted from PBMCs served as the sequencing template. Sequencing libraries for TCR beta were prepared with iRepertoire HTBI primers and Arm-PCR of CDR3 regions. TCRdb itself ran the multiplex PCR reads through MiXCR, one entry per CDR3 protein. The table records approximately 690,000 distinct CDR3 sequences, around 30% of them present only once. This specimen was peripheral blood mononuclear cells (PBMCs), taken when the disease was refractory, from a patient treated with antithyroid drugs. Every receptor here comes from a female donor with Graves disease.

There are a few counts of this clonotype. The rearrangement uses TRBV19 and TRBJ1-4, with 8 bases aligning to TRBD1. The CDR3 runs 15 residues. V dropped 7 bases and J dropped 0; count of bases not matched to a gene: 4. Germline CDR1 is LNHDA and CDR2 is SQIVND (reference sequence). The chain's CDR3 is CASKQGDATNEKLFF. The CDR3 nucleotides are TGTGCCAGTAAACAGGGGGATGCAACTAATGAAAAACTGTTTTTT.

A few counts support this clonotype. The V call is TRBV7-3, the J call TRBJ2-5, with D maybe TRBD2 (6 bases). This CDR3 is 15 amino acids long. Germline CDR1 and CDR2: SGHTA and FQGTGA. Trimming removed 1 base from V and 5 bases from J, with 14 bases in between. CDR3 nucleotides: TGTGCCAGCAGCTTAAGCGGGAAAGTGGGGGAGACCCAGTACTTC. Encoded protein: CASSLSGKVGETQYF.

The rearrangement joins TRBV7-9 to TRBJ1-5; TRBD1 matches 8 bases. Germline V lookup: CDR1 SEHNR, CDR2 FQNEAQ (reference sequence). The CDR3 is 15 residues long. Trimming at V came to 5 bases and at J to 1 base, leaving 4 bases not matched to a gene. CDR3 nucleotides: TGTGCCAGCAGCACACAGGGGGGGAGCAATCAGCCCCAGCATTTT. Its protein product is CASSTQGGSNQPQHF.

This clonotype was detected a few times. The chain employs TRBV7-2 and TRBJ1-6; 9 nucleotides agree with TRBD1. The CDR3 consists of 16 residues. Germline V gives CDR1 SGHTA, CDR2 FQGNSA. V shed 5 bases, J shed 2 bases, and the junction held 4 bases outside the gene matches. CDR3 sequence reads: CASSMGQGPYNSPLHF. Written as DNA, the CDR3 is TGTGCCAGCAGCATGGGACAGGGTCCCTATAATTCACCCCTCCACTTT. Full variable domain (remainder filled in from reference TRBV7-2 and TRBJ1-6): GAGVSQSPSNKVTEKGKDVELRCDPISGHTALYWYRQSLGQGLEFLIYFQGNSAPDKSGLPSDRFSAERTGGSVSTLTIQRTQQEDSAVYLCASSMGQGPYNSPLHFGNGTRLTVT.

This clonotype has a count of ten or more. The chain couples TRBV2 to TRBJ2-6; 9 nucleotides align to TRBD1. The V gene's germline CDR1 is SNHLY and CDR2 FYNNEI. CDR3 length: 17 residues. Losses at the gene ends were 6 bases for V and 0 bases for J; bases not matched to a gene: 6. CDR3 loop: CASSRDRASSGANVLTF. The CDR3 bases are TGTGCCAGCAGCAGGGACAGGGCGAGCTCTGGGGCCAACGTCCTGACTTTC.

The CDR3 DNA reads as TGTGCCAGCAGCATATCCGGGACTAGCGTCGAGCAGTACTTC. Translating it yields CASSISGTSVEQYF. The V call is TRBV7-6, the J call TRBJ2-7; 10 bases align to TRBD2. The CDR3 is 14 residues long. With 5 bases clipped from V and 6 bases from J, the junction kept 7 bases outside the gene matches. CDR1 SGHVS and CDR2 FNYEAQ come from the germline V gene. Full variable domain (rest looked up from reference TRBV7-6 and TRBJ2-7): GAGVSQSPRYKVTKRGQDVALRCDPISGHVSLYWYRQALGQGPEFLTYFNYEAQQDKSGLPNDRFSAERPEGSISTLTIQRTEQRDSAMYRCASSISGTSVEQYFGPGTRLTVT.

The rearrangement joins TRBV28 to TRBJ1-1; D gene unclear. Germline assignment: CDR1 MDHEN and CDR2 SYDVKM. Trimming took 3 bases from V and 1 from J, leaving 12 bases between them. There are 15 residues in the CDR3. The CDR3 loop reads CASSFLSGKNTEAFF. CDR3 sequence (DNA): TGTGCCAGCAGTTTCCTTTCGGGTAAGAACACTGAAGCTTTCTTT.

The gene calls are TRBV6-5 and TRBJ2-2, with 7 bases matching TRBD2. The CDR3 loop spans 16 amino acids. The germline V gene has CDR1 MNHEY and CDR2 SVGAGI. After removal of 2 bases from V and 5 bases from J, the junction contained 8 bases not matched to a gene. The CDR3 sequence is CASSYGGGSVTGELFF. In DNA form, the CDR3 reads TGTGCCAGCAGTTACGGCGGCGGGAGTGTAACCGGGGAGCTGTTTTTT.

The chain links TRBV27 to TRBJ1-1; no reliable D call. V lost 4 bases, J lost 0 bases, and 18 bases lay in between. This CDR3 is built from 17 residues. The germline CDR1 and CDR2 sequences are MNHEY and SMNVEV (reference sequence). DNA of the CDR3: TGTGCCAGCAGTTCCTCATTTTGGGCAGAGGTGAACACTGAAGCTTTCTTT. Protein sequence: CASSSSFWAEVNTEAFF.

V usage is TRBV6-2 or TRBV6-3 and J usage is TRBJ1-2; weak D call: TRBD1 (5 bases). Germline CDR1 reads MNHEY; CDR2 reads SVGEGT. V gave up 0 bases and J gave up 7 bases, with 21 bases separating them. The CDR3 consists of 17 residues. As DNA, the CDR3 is TGTGCCAGCAGTTACTCGATGGTTCAGGGCGGGCGGTCTGGCTACACCTTC. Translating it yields CASSYSMVQGGRSGYTF.

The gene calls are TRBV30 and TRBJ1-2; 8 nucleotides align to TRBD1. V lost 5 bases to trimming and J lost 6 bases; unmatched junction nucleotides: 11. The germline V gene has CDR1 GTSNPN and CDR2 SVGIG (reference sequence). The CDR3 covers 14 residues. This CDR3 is CAWGLGTGKNGYTF. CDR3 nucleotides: TGTGCCTGGGGCCTGGGGACAGGAAAGAATGGCTACACCTTC.

The CDR3 DNA reads as TGTGCCAGCAGTTGGCGGGCGCCCCAGGGTGGGGGTGAGCAGTTCTTC. Its translation is CASSWRAPQGGGEQFF. The chain employs TRBV11-2 and TRBJ2-1; D could derive from TRBD1 or TRBD2 (5 bases each). Germline V lookup: CDR1 SGHAT, CDR2 FQNNGV. The CDR3 loop spans 16 amino acids. With 6 bases removed from V and 9 bases from J, the gap between germline ends came to 24 bases.

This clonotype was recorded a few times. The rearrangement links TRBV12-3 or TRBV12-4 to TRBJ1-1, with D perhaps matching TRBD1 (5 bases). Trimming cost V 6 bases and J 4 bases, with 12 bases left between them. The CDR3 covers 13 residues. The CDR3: CASSIGEGTEAFF. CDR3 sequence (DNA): TGTGCCAGCAGCATAGGGGAGGGCACTGAAGCTTTCTTT.

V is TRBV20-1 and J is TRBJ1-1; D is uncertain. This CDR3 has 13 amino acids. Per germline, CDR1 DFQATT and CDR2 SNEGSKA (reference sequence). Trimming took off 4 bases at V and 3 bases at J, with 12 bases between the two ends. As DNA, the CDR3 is TGCAGTGCTAAATTTTTTAGGGACACTGAAGCTTTCTTT. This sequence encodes CSAKFFRDTEAFF.

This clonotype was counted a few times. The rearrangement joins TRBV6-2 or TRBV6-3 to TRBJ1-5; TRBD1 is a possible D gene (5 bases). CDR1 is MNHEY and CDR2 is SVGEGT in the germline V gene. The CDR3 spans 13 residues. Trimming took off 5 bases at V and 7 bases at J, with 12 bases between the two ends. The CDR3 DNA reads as TGTGCCAGCAGTCCAGAGCGGGGCCAGCCCCAGCATTTT. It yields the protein CASSPERGQPQHF.

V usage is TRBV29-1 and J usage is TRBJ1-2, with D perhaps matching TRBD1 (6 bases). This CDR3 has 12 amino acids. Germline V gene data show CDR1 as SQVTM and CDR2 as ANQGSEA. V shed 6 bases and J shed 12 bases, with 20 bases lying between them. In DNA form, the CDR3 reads TGCAGCGTCGAGTACAGGGTAGGAGAGGACACCTTC. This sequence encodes CSVEYRVGEDTF.

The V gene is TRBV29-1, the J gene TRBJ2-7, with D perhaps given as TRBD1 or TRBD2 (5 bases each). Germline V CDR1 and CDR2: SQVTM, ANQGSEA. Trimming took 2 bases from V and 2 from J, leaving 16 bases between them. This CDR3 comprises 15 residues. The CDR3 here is CSVEFPGTGPYEQYF. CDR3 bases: TGCAGCGTTGAATTTCCCGGGACCGGTCCCTACGAGCAGTACTTC.

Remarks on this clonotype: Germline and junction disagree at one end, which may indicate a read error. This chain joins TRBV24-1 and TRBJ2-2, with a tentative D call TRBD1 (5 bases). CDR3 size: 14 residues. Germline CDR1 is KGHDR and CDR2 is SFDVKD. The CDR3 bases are TGTGTCACCAGTGATGGGCAGGGCGCCGGGGAGCTGTTTTTT. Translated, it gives CVTSDGQGAGELFF.

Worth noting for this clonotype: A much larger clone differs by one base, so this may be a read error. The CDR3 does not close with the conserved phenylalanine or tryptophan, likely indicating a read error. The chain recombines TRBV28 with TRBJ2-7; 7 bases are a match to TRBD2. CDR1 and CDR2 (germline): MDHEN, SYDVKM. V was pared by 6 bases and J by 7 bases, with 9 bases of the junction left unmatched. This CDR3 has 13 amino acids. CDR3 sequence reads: CASSDRTSREQYL. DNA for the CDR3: TGTGCCAGCAGCGATAGGACTAGTCGAGAGCAGTACCTC.